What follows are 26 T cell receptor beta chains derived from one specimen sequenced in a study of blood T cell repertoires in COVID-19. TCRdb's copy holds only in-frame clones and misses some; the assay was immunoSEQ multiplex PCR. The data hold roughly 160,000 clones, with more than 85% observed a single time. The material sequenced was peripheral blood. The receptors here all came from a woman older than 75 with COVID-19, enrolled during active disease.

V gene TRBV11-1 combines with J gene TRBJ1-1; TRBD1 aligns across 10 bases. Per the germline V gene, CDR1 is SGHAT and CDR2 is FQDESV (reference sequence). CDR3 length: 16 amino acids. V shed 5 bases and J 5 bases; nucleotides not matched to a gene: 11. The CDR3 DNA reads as TGTGCCAGCAGCCCGCCGGACAGGGGGTTTCGGACTGAAGCTTTCTTT. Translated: CASSPPDRGFRTEAFF.

The DNA for the CDR3 is TGTGCCAGCAGACCCGCTCGAGGACTAGCGGGAGTCGAGCAGTACTTC. It encodes CASRPARGLAGVEQYF. The chain couples TRBV2 to TRBJ2-7, with 13 positions matching TRBD2. This CDR3 spans 16 amino acids. The germline V gene has CDR1 SNHLY and CDR2 FYNNEI. Unmatched junction bases numbered 11, after V lost 6 bases and J lost 6 bases.

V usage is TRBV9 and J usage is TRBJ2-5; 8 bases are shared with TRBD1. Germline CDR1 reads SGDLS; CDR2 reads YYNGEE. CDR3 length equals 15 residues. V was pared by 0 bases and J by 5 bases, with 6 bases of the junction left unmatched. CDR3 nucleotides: TGTGCCAGCAGCGTAGATGTCAGGGGGCTTGAGACCCAGTACTTC. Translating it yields CASSVDVRGLETQYF.

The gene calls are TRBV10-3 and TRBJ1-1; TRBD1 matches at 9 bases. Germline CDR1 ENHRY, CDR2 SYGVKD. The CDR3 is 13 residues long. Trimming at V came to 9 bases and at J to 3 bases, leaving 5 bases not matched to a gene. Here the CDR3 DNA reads TGTGCCATAAAACAGGGGGCCGACACTGAAGCTTTCTTT. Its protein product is CAIKQGADTEAFF.

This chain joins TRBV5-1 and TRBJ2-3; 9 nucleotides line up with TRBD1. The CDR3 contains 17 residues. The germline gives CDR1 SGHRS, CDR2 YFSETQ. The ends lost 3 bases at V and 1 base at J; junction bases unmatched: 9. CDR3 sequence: CASSWTTGGGGTDTQYF. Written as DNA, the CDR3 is TGCGCCAGCAGCTGGACCACAGGGGGCGGGGGCACAGATACGCAGTATTTT.

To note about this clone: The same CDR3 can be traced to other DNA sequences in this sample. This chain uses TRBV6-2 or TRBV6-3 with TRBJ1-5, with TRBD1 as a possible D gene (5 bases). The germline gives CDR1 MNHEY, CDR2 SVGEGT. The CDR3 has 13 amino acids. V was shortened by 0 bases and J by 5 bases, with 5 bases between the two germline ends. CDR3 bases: TGTGCCAGCAGTTACTCAGGGGATCAGCCCCAGCATTTT. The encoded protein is CASSYSGDQPQHF.

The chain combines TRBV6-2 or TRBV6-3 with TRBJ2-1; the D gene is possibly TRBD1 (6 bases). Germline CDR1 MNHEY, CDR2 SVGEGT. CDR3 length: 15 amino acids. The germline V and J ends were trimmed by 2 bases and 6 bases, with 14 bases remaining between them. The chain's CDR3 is CASSYRQGFVNEQFF. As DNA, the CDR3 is TGTGCCAGCAGTTACAGGCAGGGGTTCGTCAATGAGCAGTTCTTC.

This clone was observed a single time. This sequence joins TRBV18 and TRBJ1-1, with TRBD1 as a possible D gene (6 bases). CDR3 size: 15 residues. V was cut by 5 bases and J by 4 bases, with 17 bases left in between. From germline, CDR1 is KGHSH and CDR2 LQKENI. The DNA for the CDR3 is TGTGCCAGCTCAGCAGGCGGGGGGCAGCGCACTGAAGCTTTCTTT. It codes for CASSAGGGQRTEAFF.

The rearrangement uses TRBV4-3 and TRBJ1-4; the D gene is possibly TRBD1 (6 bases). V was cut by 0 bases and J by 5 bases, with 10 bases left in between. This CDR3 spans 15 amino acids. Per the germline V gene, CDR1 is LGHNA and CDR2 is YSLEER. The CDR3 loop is CASSQEWGLNEKLFF. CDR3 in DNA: TGCGCCAGCAGCCAAGAATGGGGGCTGAATGAAAAACTGTTTTTT.

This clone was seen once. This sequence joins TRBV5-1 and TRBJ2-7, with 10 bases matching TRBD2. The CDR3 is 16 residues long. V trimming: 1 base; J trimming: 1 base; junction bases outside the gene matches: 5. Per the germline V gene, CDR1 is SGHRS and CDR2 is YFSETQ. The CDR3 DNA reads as TGCGCCAGCAGCTTGTTTCCTAGCGGGAGTTCCTACGAGCAGTACTTC. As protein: CASSLFPSGSSYEQYF.

CDR3 coding DNA: TGCAGCGCCAGGACAGGGAATGGTGGCTACACCTTC. Amino acids: CSARTGNGGYTF. The chain uses TRBV29-1 and TRBJ1-2, with 8 nucleotides matching TRBD1. Germline V CDR1 and CDR2: SQVTM, ANQGSEA. The CDR3 extends over 12 amino acids. V trimming: 7 bases; J trimming: 7 bases; junction bases outside the gene matches: 8.

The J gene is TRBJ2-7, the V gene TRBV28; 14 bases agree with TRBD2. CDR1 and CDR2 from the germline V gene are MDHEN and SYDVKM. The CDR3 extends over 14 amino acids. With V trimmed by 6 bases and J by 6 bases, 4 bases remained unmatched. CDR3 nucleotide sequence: TGTGCCAGCAGCCGACTAGCGGGAGGGCCCGAGCAGTACTTC. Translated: CASSRLAGGPEQYF.

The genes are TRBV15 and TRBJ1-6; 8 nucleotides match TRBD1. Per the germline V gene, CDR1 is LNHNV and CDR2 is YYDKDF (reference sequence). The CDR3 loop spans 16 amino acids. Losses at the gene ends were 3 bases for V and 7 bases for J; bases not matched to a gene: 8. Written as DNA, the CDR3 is TGTGCCACCAGCAGGGAATCCGGGACAGGCAATTCACCCCTCCACTTT. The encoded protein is CATSRESGTGNSPLHF.

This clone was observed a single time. CDR3 residues: CASSLGQGPNTEAFF. The CDR3 region has the DNA TGTGCCAGCAGCCTCGGACAGGGACCCAACACTGAAGCTTTCTTT. This chain uses TRBV7-3 with TRBJ1-1; 8 positions match TRBD1. Germline CDR1 and CDR2: SGHTA and FQGTGA. Unmatched junction bases numbered 7, after V lost 5 bases and J lost 2 bases. The CDR3 spans 15 residues.

CDR3 nucleotide sequence: TGCGCCAGCAGCCTTGGGCTTAATCAGCCCCAGCATTTT. Translating it yields CASSLGLNQPQHF. The chain couples TRBV5-1 to TRBJ1-5; D is unresolved. V gave up 4 bases and J gave up 4 bases, with 9 bases separating them. Germline CDR1 reads SGHRS; CDR2 reads YFSETQ. This CDR3 is 13 amino acids long.

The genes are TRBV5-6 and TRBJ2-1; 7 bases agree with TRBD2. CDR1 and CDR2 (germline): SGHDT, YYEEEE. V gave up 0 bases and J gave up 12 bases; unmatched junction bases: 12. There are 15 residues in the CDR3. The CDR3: CASSLGGRVPPRQFF. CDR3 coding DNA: TGTGCCAGCAGCTTGGGGGGGAGGGTACCGCCCCGGCAGTTCTTC. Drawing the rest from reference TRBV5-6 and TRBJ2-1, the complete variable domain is DAGVTQSPTHLIKTRGQQVTLRCSPKSGHDTVSWYQQALGQGPQFIFQYYEEEERQRGNFPDRFSGHQFPNYSSELNVNALLLGDSALYLCASSLGGRVPPRQFFGPGTRLTVL.

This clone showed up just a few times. For the CDR3, the DNA is TGTGCCAGCAGCTTGGTTGGGGCTTATAGCAATCAGCCCCAGCATTTT. Translation: CASSLVGAYSNQPQHF. V and J are TRBV5-6 and TRBJ1-5, with D maybe TRBD1 (5 bases). CDR1 and CDR2 from the germline V gene are SGHDT and YYEEEE. The CDR3 has 16 amino acids. Trimming cost V 0 bases and J 0 bases, with 10 bases left between them. The full variable domain, in which reference TRBV5-6 and TRBJ1-5 provide the parts outside the CDR3, is DAGVTQSPTHLIKTRGQQVTLRCSPKSGHDTVSWYQQALGQGPQFIFQYYEEEERQRGNFPDRFSGHQFPNYSSELNVNALLLGDSALYLCASSLVGAYSNQPQHFGDGTRLSIL.

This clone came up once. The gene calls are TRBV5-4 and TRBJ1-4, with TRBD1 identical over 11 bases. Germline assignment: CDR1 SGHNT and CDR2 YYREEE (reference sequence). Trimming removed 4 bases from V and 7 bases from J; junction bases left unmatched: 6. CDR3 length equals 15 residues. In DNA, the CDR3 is TGTGCCAGCAGCCTCGGACAGGGGGCTGGTGAAAAACTGTTTTTT. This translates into CASSLGQGAGEKLFF. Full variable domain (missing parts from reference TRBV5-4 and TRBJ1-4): ETGVTQSPTHLIKTRGQQVTLRCSSQSGHNTVSWYQQALGQGPQFIFQYYREEENGRGNFPPRFSGLQFPNYSSELNVNALELDDSALYLCASSLGQGAGEKLFFGSGTQLSVL.

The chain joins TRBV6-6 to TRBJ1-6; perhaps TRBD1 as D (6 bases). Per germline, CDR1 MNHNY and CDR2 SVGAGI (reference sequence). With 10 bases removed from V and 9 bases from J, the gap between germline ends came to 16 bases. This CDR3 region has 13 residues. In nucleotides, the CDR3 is TGTGCCACCAAAGGGGACATAGGTTCACCCCTCCACTTT. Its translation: CATKGDIGSPLHF.

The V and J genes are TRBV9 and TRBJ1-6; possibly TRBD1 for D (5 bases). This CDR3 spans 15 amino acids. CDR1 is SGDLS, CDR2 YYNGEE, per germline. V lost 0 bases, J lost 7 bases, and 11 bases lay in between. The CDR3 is CASSVGQPANSPLHF. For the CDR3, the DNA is TGTGCCAGCAGCGTAGGACAGCCAGCGAATTCACCCCTCCACTTT.

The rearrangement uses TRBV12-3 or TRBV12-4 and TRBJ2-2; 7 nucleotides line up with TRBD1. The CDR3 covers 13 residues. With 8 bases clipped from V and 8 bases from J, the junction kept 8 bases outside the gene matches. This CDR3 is CASSTGERGELFF. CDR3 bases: TGTGCCAGCTCCACAGGGGAGAGGGGGGAGCTGTTTTTT.

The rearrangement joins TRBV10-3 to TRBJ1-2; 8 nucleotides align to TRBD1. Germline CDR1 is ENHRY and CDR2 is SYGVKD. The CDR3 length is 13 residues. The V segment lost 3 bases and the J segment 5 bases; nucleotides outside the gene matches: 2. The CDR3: CAISDRTGYGYTF. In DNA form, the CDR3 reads TGTGCCATCAGTGACAGGACAGGGTATGGCTACACCTTC.

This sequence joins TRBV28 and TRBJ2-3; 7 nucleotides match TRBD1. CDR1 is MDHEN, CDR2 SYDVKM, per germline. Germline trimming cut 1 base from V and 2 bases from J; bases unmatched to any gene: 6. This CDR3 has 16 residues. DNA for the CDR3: TGTGCCAGCAGTTTATTGGCACAGGGGACCACAGATACGCAGTATTTT. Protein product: CASSLLAQGTTDTQYF.

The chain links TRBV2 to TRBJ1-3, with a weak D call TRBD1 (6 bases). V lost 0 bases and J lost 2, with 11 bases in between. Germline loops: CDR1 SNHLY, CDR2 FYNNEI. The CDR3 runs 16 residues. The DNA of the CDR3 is TGTGCCAGCAGTGAAGCCGGTACAGGGACTGGAAACACCATATATTTT. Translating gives CASSEAGTGTGNTIYF.

In DNA, the CDR3 is TGTGCCAGCAGTATCAGGACTGGATACGAGCAGTACTTC. This sequence encodes CASSIRTGYEQYF. The chain uses TRBV6-5 and TRBJ2-7; D is perhaps TRBD2 (5 bases). Trimming removed 5 bases at V and 4 bases at J, with 12 bases between. This CDR3 contains 13 residues. The germline gives CDR1 MNHEY, CDR2 SVGAGI.

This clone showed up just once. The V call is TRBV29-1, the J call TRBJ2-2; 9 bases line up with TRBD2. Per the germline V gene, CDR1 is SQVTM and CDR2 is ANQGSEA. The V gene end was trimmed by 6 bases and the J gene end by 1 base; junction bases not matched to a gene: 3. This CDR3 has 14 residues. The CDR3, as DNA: TGCAGCGTCGCGACTAGCGGGAACACCGGGGAGCTGTTTTTT. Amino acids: CSVATSGNTGELFF.